This record covers a single TCR beta chain. No cognate antigen has been identified for it. Base qualities are not recorded, but no much larger clone differs from it by a single base. Other nucleotide sequences in the sample specify the same CDR3. Taken from the germline V gene, the CDR1 and CDR2 loops are SNHLY and FYNNEI. The V and J ends are trimmed by 4 bases and 4 bases, leaving 2 bases between them. Counted from cysteine to phenylalanine, this CDR3 has 12 amino acids. Kept here is only the CDR3 DNA, which spans 36 bases and is read in frame from base 1. Using the deep immunoSEQ assay, multiplex PCR amplified TCR CDR3 regions from genomic DNA. Extracted genomic DNA from each cell subset was spread evenly across all wells of several immunoSEQ 96-well plates, with each plate serving as a replicate. Each replicate PCR for sorted subsets received 150 to 250 ng genomic DNA, equal to about 30,000 T cell genomes. The purified libraries were quantified using a Qubit 3.0 fluorometer, sized with a Bioanalyzer 2100, and then quantified again using the KAPA Library Quantification kit. Every immunoSEQ 96-well plate was sequenced on a dedicated single-read 150-cycle Illumina NextSeq 550 flow cell. The authors' pipeline ran thus. The immunoSEQ output contained only junctional sequences without quality scores, so filtering could not match that applied to full-length reads. Sequences were annotated with PyIR, a Python wrapper for IgBLAST v1.9, using IMGT germline references to assign V/J genes and CDR3. Reads with weak V/J assignments (E-value above 1e-6), missing CDR3, stop codons, out-of-frame junctions, or ambiguous translated residues were removed. V3J clonotypes were defined as sequences sharing an identical inferred V gene, J gene, and CDR3 amino acid sequence. To compute the percentage overlap between repertoires, the number of shared unique clonotypes was divided by the size of the smaller repertoire. RTK rarefaction, the Chao1 estimator, and Recon v2.1 estimates of unobserved clonotypes were used to assess repertoire richness. For all TCRbeta clonotypes obtained by the gDNA method from a few donors, generation probabilities were computed with OLGA. Entries here come from immuneACCESS through TCRdb and include only in-frame sequences with V and J called. Some clones fail to appear in such tables; in the studies checked, an unresolved V gene covers under half of the shortfall, and the cause of the remainder is unknown. The V and J calls and the clone size are those of that table, but D and trimming were determined from the DNA. This sample is represented by over a million clones; about 70% of them were singletons. In total, the top ten clones hold over 1.3% of the sample.

The data originate from a study of shared clonotypes between healthy human individuals (dated by TCRdb to the early 2020s). In terms of the full investigation: A couple of women and a few men aged 18 to 49 years were included in the cohort. Blood TCR repertoires of roughly 5 healthy adults were deeply sequenced to estimate repertoire size and the extent of clonotype sharing between individuals. For each donor, CD4 naive and CD4 memory were each run on three plates, CD8 naive on two plates, and CD8 memory on one plate. Between about 0.8 and 9 billion PBMCs per donor were obtained by leukapheresis. Different laboratories and diverse techniques were used to prepare libraries and sequence TCR repertoires, to increase sequencing depth and limit assay-specific biases. Points the paper makes about the study in general: Naive subsets generally had larger estimated clonotype richness than memory subsets. Even with the large sequencing depth, rarefaction of the sorted-subset datasets indicated that sequencing was incomplete. Because the study included a small number of donors, the genetic and exposure-history diversity represented was limited. Pairwise subsampling led to the expectation that sequencing depth would affect the degree of clonotype sharing among donors. When several donors were compared, the shared fraction of clonotypes was 5% to 6.5% for naive CD4, roughly 3.4% for naive CD8, more than 2% for memory CD4, and about 0.36% for memory CD8. Sampling was restricted to blood, and TCR repertoires in tissue are likely to differ from TCR repertoires in blood. Clonotypes shared by all four sorted-subset donors showed higher generation probabilities than non-shared clonotypes.

Donors were healthy HIV-negative adults with no recently reported acute infections or vaccinations. All donors were Caucasian adults living in Nashville, Tennessee, USA. CD4+ T cells were enriched by magnetic negative selection; naive cells were then positively selected on CD45RA, and the negative fraction formed the memory subset. After blood collection by leukapheresis, PBMCs were isolated using Ficoll-Histopaque density gradient centrifugation and then cryopreserved in the vapor phase of liquid nitrogen. Analytical flow cytometry was used to check the purity and quantity of every magnetically sorted T cell population. From each sorted fraction, genomic DNA was isolated and quantified by UV absorbance on a Nanodrop 2000c.

The sample comprised memory CD4+ T cells sorted from blood. Per the publication, the cell subset or site label means: CD45RA-negative fraction. The receptor was derived from a young man in good health. The chain employs TRBV2 and TRBJ2-6; too little of a D gene remains to name it. The nucleotide sequence is TGTGCCAGCAGTGCAGGGGCCAACGTCCTGACTTTC. It is translated as CASSAGANVLTF.